This T cell receptor beta chain emerged from a study of cytomegalovirus exposure and HLA in healthy donors. The primer mix had 60 Vbeta and 13 Jbeta primers. Generated by immunoSEQ multiplex PCR, the TCRdb table keeps only in-frame clones and is missing some. The sample consists of about 110,000 clones, approximately 80% of them appearing once. As concerns this clone: Its antigen remains unknown.

Trimming removed 6 bases from V and 6 bases from J, with 14 bases in between. Germline-derived CDR1 and CDR2 are WNHNN and SYGVQD (reference sequence). The CDR3 contains 13 residues. General study findings and limits: A later analysis reportedly found fewer N-insertions in an Asian-associated ancestry cluster than the roughly 670-donor mean. Later analysis demonstrated an association between a missense DCLRE1C variant and TCR beta V- and J-gene trimming.

The specimen was PBMCs. The chain joins TRBV10-1 to TRBJ1-2; D uncertain. This receptor was identified in a young man in good health and CMV-seronegative. CDR3 coding DNA: TGCGCCAGCAGCCGCGGGGAAAATCATGGCTACACCTTC. Its protein product is CASSRGENHGYTF.